The T cell receptor (beta chain) under discussion was sequenced for a study of Graves' ophthalmopathy and Graves' hyperthyroidism. The sample holds many counts of this clonotype. Its antigen is undetermined. This CDR3 is built from 14 residues. Germline V gives CDR1 MNHEY, CDR2 SVGEGT. Trimming left V 7 bases short and J 3 bases short, with 13 bases between. The study, taken as a whole, reports: Most clonotypes expanded in thyroid above 0.001 frequency were present in blood too.

RNA transcripts were the source from which TCR beta CDR3 regions were amplified. RT-PCR was first run with HTBI primers, then multiplex PCR in a second round. TCRdb passed the multiplex PCR reads through MiXCR, listing each CDR3 protein once. The sample lists fewer than 600,000 distinct CDR3 sequences, around 14% occurring once. This TCR came from a woman aged 25 to 39 with Graves' ophthalmopathy. The rearrangement uses TRBV6-2 or TRBV6-3 and TRBJ1-5; no reliable D call. Sequencing was performed on blood. CDR3 bases: TGTGCCAGCAACCCGGACGGGTACAATCAGCCCCAGCATTTT. The encoded protein is CASNPDGYNQPQHF.